The next 22 T cell receptor beta chains were all read from a single sample in a study of control samples from healthy donors and cancer patients. Method: immunoSEQ multiplex PCR; TCRdb's copy keeps in-frame clones and lacks some. The data hold 130,000 to 150,000 clones, with less than 90% observed a single time. The sequencing input was blood. The receptors shown here come from a woman aged 25-40 years in good health.

This chain joins TRBV2 and TRBJ2-2, with D tentatively TRBD1 (5 bases). The CDR3 loop spans 13 amino acids. The germline CDR1 and CDR2 sequences are SNHLY and FYNNEI. V was cut by 1 base and J by 6 bases, with 6 bases left in between. CDR3 in amino acids: CASSEVGAGELFF. The CDR3 region has the DNA TGTGCCAGCAGTGAAGTAGGGGCCGGGGAGCTGTTTTTT.

The V gene is TRBV5-8, the J gene TRBJ2-5; 8 bases fit TRBD2. Germline V gene lookup returns CDR1 SGHTS and CDR2 YDEGEE. The CDR3 totals 15 residues. V lost 2 bases, J lost 1 base, and 4 bases stayed unmatched. For the CDR3, the DNA is TGTGCCAGCAGCTTCGGCGGGAGGACCCAAGAGACCCAGTACTTC. Amino acid sequence: CASSFGGRTQETQYF.

CDR3: CASSSEGQNYGYTF. Written as DNA, the CDR3 is TGTGCCAGCAGTTCAGAGGGACAGAACTATGGCTACACCTTC. The chain carries TRBV27 and TRBJ1-2, with 7 bases that match TRBD1. The CDR3 extends over 14 amino acids. Per germline, CDR1 MNHEY and CDR2 SMNVEV (reference sequence). V was clipped by 4 bases and J by 2 bases; unmatched bases: 4.

The rearrangement joins TRBV5-1 to TRBJ2-5; D call uncertain. Trimming took off 2 bases at V and 3 bases at J, with 2 bases between the two ends. Germline V gives CDR1 SGHRS, CDR2 YFSETQ. The CDR3 consists of 11 residues. Here the CDR3 DNA reads TGCGCCAGCAGCTTCAAAGAGACCCAGTACTTC. Translating gives CASSFKETQYF. Using reference TRBV5-1 and TRBJ2-5 for the parts outside the CDR3, the full variable domain is KAGVTQTPRYLIKTRGQQVTLSCSPISGHRSVSWYQQTPGQGLQFLFEYFSETQRNKGNFPGRFSGRQFSNSRSEMNVSTLELGDSALYLCASSFKETQYFGPGTRLLVL.

In DNA form, the CDR3 reads TGTGCCAGCAGTCCCAGGGACGGGGAGACCCAGTACTTC. Translation: CASSPRDGETQYF. The chain is built from TRBV12-3 or TRBV12-4 and TRBJ2-5; D tentatively fits TRBD1 or TRBD2 (5 bases each). The CDR3 extends over 13 amino acids. V lost 5 bases and J 5 bases, leaving 12 bases between the germline ends.

V is TRBV25-1 and J is TRBJ2-2; TRBD1 is a possible D gene (6 bases). This CDR3 comprises 15 residues. The germline V gene has CDR1 MGHDK and CDR2 SYGVNS. V lost 4 bases, J lost 5 bases, and 14 bases lay in between. CDR3 protein: CASSGVQGGTGELFF. The CDR3 DNA follows: TGTGCCAGCAGTGGGGTACAGGGTGGAACCGGGGAGCTGTTTTTT.

The V gene is TRBV7-9, the J gene TRBJ1-1; perhaps TRBD1 as D (6 bases). The CDR3 is made up of 15 amino acids. In germline, CDR1 is SEHNR, CDR2 FQNEAQ (reference sequence). The V end lost 3 bases, the J end lost 4 bases, and 15 bases lay between the germline ends. DNA for the CDR3: TGTGCCAGCAGCTTGGGACTGACAGGATTCACTGAAGCTTTCTTT. This translates into CASSLGLTGFTEAFF.

This chain links TRBV10-3 with TRBJ2-5; 10 positions match TRBD2. This CDR3 is built from 13 residues. Germline lookup yields CDR1 ENHRY and CDR2 SYGVKD. Losses at the gene ends were 6 bases for V and 4 bases for J; bases not matched to a gene: 2. In nucleotides, the CDR3 is TGTGCCATCAGGGTAGCGGGAGGAGAGACCCAGTACTTC. Translating it yields CAIRVAGGETQYF.

The chain has TRBV7-3 and TRBJ2-1; the match to TRBD2 covers 8 bases. Germline V gene sequence: CDR1 SGHTA, CDR2 FQGTGA. This CDR3 has 15 amino acids. The J segment lost 3 bases and the V segment lost 2 bases, leaving 3 bases of the junction unmatched. CDR3 protein: CASSLGSGVYNEQFF. As DNA, the CDR3 is TGTGCCAGCAGCTTAGGTAGCGGGGTCTACAATGAGCAGTTCTTC.

V is TRBV11-3 and J is TRBJ2-5; D is uncertain. The CDR3 length is 13 residues. V was cut by 8 bases and J by 2 bases, with 12 bases left in between. Germline-derived CDR1 and CDR2 are SGHNT and YENEEA. The DNA for the CDR3 is TGTGCCAGCTCACGCTCCTCTCAAGAGACCCAGTACTTC. Its translation is CASSRSSQETQYF.

V usage is TRBV7-2 and J usage is TRBJ1-2; D is unresolved. This CDR3 is 14 amino acids long. Per the germline V gene, CDR1 is SGHTA and CDR2 is FQGNSA. V was trimmed by 3 bases and J by 2 bases, leaving 10 bases between them. The CDR3 DNA follows: TGTGCCAGCAGCTTTGGCATGGCCAACTATGGCTACACCTTC. Translated: CASSFGMANYGYTF. The full variable domain, in which reference TRBV7-2 and TRBJ1-2 provide the parts outside the CDR3, is GAGVSQSPSNKVTEKGKDVELRCDPISGHTALYWYRQSLGQGLEFLIYFQGNSAPDKSGLPSDRFSAERTGGSVSTLTIQRTQQEDSAVYLCASSFGMANYGYTFGSGTRLTVV.

V gene TRBV24-1 combines with J gene TRBJ2-5; D might be TRBD1 (6 bases). Germline V gene data show CDR1 as KGHDR and CDR2 as SFDVKD. Deletions cut 4 bases from V and 1 base from J, with 9 bases between. The CDR3 is made up of 14 amino acids. The CDR3 bases are TGTGCCACCAGTGACCCGGACAGCCAAGAGACCCAGTACTTC. Its translation is CATSDPDSQETQYF.

V usage is TRBV7-2 and J usage is TRBJ2-1; D uncertain. In germline, CDR1 is SGHTA, CDR2 FQGNSA. The CDR3 has 17 amino acids. Trimming took 0 bases from V and 6 from J, leaving 18 bases between them. CDR3 DNA sequence: TGTGCCAGCAGCTTAGCCCCCGCCAACCGGCCCACCAATGAGCAGTTCTTC. Translating it yields CASSLAPANRPTNEQFF.

DNA of the CDR3: TGTGCCAGCAGCGCCTACGGGGATCTGAACACTGAAGCTTTCTTT. Its protein is CASSAYGDLNTEAFF. The chain employs TRBV9 and TRBJ1-1; D gene unclear. CDR1 and CDR2 (germline): SGDLS, YYNGEE. V was shortened by 3 bases and J by 0 bases, with 12 bases between the two germline ends. The CDR3 runs to 15 residues.

The chain recombines TRBV5-1 with TRBJ2-1; D is perhaps TRBD1 or TRBD2 (5 bases each). Trimming cost V 9 bases and J 3 bases, with 19 bases left between them. The length of the CDR3 is 15 residues. Germline V lookup: CDR1 SGHRS, CDR2 YFSETQ. This CDR3 reads CATRIGTTDYNEQFF. CDR3 DNA sequence: TGCGCCACCCGTATAGGGACCACAGACTACAATGAGCAGTTCTTC.

The rearrangement joins TRBV29-1 to TRBJ2-1; D is perhaps TRBD1 (6 bases). V was shortened by 1 base and J by 9 bases, with 19 bases between the two germline ends. Germline V lookup: CDR1 SQVTM, CDR2 ANQGSEA. The CDR3 totals 15 residues. CDR3 sequence reads: CSVEGSSAPRGEQFF. The DNA of the CDR3 is TGCAGCGTTGAAGGCAGTTCGGCGCCCAGGGGTGAGCAGTTCTTC.

This clone was observed a single time. V gene TRBV5-4 combines with J gene TRBJ1-3; 10 bases match TRBD1. The ends lost 4 bases at V and 4 bases at J; junction bases unmatched: 8. Germline assignment: CDR1 SGHNT and CDR2 YYREEE (reference sequence). The CDR3 spans 16 residues. The CDR3 DNA follows: TGTGCCAGCAGCGTGGGAGACAGGGGGCTAGGAAACACCATATATTTT. The encoded protein is CASSVGDRGLGNTIYF.

In DNA, the CDR3 is TGTGCCAGCAGTTCGACAGGAACCAATCAGCCCCAGCATTTT. Protein: CASSSTGTNQPQHF. V usage is TRBV27 and J usage is TRBJ1-5; a possible D gene is TRBD1 (6 bases). V lost 4 bases to trimming and J lost 3 bases, with 10 bases between them. Per the germline V gene, CDR1 is MNHEY and CDR2 is SMNVEV (reference sequence). CDR3 size: 14 residues.

The chain joins TRBV6-6 to TRBJ1-2, with TRBD1 identical over 7 bases. Looked up from germline, CDR1 is MNHNY and CDR2 is SVGAGI (reference sequence). This CDR3 comprises 15 residues. Germline trimming cut 0 bases from V and 6 bases from J; bases unmatched to any gene: 7. CDR3 sequence reads: CASSYSTNRGDGYTF. The CDR3 DNA reads as TGTGCCAGCAGTTACTCTACCAACAGGGGAGATGGCTACACCTTC.

This clone was observed at least ten times. The chain employs TRBV5-6 and TRBJ1-6, with D perhaps TRBD1 (6 bases). The CDR3 sequence is 15 residues long. Trimming removed 4 bases from V and 10 bases from J, with 18 bases in between. Looked up from germline, CDR1 is SGHDT and CDR2 is YYEEEE. CDR3 nucleotide sequence: TGTGCCAGCAGCCCCACAGGGAGCTGGGAGTCACCCCTCCACTTT. It specifies CASSPTGSWESPLHF.

The chain carries TRBV5-1 and TRBJ2-7, with D possibly matching TRBD1 (6 bases). Germline CDR1 and CDR2: SGHRS and YFSETQ. The CDR3 sequence is 12 residues long. V shed 2 bases and J shed 5 bases, with 8 bases lying between them. The CDR3 coding sequence is TGCGCCAGCAGCTTACAGGGCCACGAGCAGTACTTC. Amino acids: CASSLQGHEQYF.

This rearrangement joins TRBV11-2 to TRBJ1-1; D remains ambiguous. CDR1 SGHAT and CDR2 FQNNGV come from the germline V gene. Deletions cut 5 bases from V and 1 base from J, with 8 bases between. This CDR3 region has 13 residues. The DNA for the CDR3 is TGTGCCAGCAGCCCCCGGGCGAACACTGAAGCTTTCTTT. Protein product: CASSPRANTEAFF.